This TCR beta chain was recovered during a study of T cell repertoires in cytomegalovirus infection. As regards this clonotype: Its cognate antigen is unknown.

The germline gives CDR1 LGHDT, CDR2 YNNKEL (reference sequence). The CDR3 is 12 residues long. The ends were cut back, 5 bases at V and 7 bases at J, with 11 bases in the middle. TCRdb independently ran MiXCR on the reads; one entry per CDR3 protein. This sample has under 300,000 distinct CDR3 sequences; 22% occur once, and the top ten carry approximately 19%. This chain links TRBV3-1 with TRBJ1-1, with a weak D call TRBD1 (5 bases). The input for sequencing was cultured PBMCs, taken from culture after CMV antigen stimulation. This receptor was obtained from a human donor in good health (CMV status not recorded). Some clones in this sample may be carry-over from other donors' samples. The CDR3 reads CASSGRDGEAFF. The CDR3 region has the DNA TGTGCCAGCAGCGGACGGGACGGTGAAGCTTTCTTT.